This passage covers 11 T cell receptor beta chains from one sample sequenced in a study of STAT3 mutations in large granular lymphocyte leukemia. Only in-frame clones appear in the TCRdb table, and some are missing; sequencing was by immunoSEQ multiplex PCR. The repertoire holds approximately 29,000 clones, with roughly 86% as singletons. Study observations and caveats: Every T-cell large granular lymphocyte leukemia patient had at least one immunodominant TCR beta clonotype.

Their recognized antigens are unknown. Sequencing was performed on peripheral blood mononuclear cells. The receptor source for this set is a man aged 55-75 years with T-cell large granular lymphocyte leukemia. Some clones in this sample may be carry-over from other donors' samples.

CDR3 sequence reads: CASSPPPQGTSGRLGETQYF. The CDR3 nucleotides are TGTGCCAGCTCACCACCGCCTCAAGGGACTAGCGGGAGGTTAGGAGAGACCCAGTACTTC. The chain is built from TRBV18 and TRBJ2-5, with 15 bases matching TRBD2. Per germline, CDR1 KGHSH and CDR2 LQKENI. The trim removed 0 bases at V and 4 bases at J, leaving 12 bases unmatched. The CDR3 loop spans 20 amino acids.

The chain has TRBV28 and TRBJ2-5; D is unresolved. The germline V gene has CDR1 MDHEN and CDR2 SYDVKM. V lost 6 bases to trimming and J lost 1 base, with 15 bases between them. The CDR3 has 15 residues. The CDR3 nucleotides read TGTGCCAGCAGCCTCGACCCTCCGGGCCAAGAGACCCAGTACTTC. Its protein is CASSLDPPGQETQYF.

J is TRBJ1-5 and V is TRBV19; D not resolved. Trimming cost V 7 bases and J 6 bases, with 22 bases left between them. Germline CDR1 and CDR2: LNHDA and SQIVND (reference sequence). The CDR3 has 16 residues. CDR3 nucleotides: TGTGCCAGTACCCTCGAACATCCTCGTTGGGGTCAGCCCCAGCATTTT. Protein product: CASTLEHPRWGQPQHF.

Only one count was recorded for this clone. The DNA of the CDR3 is TGTGCCAGCAGTTCCCCCAGCGGGAGTTTTTACGAGCAGTACTTC. It encodes CASSSPSGSFYEQYF. The J gene is TRBJ2-7, the V gene TRBV27, with 8 bases matching TRBD2. Germline CDR1 and CDR2: MNHEY and SMNVEV (reference sequence). Germline trimming cut 4 bases from V and 4 bases from J; bases unmatched to any gene: 9. The CDR3 runs 15 residues.

The V and J genes are TRBV6-1 and TRBJ2-3; D call uncertain. From germline, CDR1 is MNHNS and CDR2 SASEGT. This CDR3 spans 12 amino acids. V lost 3 bases and J 3 bases, leaving 4 bases between the germline ends. This CDR3 is CASSDPTDTQYF. The DNA of the CDR3 is TGTGCCAGCAGTGACCCTACAGATACGCAGTATTTT.

This chain connects TRBV5-6 to TRBJ2-7; D is unresolved. CDR1 SGHDT and CDR2 YYEEEE come from the germline V gene. The CDR3 sequence is 17 residues long. The V end was cut by 4 bases, the J end by 0 bases, with 20 bases between. CDR3 DNA: TGTGCCAGCAGCGCCCCCCGACCCACTCACTTCTCCTACGAGCAGTACTTC. Translating it yields CASSAPRPTHFSYEQYF. Complete variable domain (other parts from reference TRBV5-6 and TRBJ2-7): DAGVTQSPTHLIKTRGQQVTLRCSPKSGHDTVSWYQQALGQGPQFIFQYYEEEERQRGNFPDRFSGHQFPNYSSELNVNALLLGDSALYLCASSAPRPTHFSYEQYFGPGTRLTVT.

The V and J genes are TRBV6-5 and TRBJ2-7; 7 bases are shared with TRBD1. Germline V gene lookup returns CDR1 MNHEY and CDR2 SVGAGI. The CDR3 has 12 residues. Germline trimming cut 8 bases from V and 2 bases from J; bases unmatched to any gene: 3. CDR3 in DNA: TGTGCCAGCGGGGACAGCCCCTACGAGCAGTACTTC. Translating it yields CASGDSPYEQYF.

As regards this clone: One end of the junction is discordant with germline, which a read error may explain. This chain joins TRBV6-1 and TRBJ2-7; 8 bases are shared with TRBD1. Germline V CDR1 and CDR2: MNHNS, SASEGT. The CDR3 consists of 14 residues. The DNA of the CDR3 is TGTACCAGCAGTGTGGGACAGGCGGCCTACGAGCAGTACTTC. Encoded protein: CTSSVGQAAYEQYF.

The chain links TRBV9 to TRBJ2-1; tentative D call: TRBD1 (6 bases). The V and J ends lost 4 bases and 5 bases respectively, with 13 bases between them. The CDR3 sequence is 14 residues long. Per the germline V gene, CDR1 is SGDLS and CDR2 is YYNGEE. The CDR3 loop is CASSSDSHNNEQFF. As DNA, the CDR3 is TGTGCCAGCAGCTCGGACAGCCATAACAATGAGCAGTTCTTC.

The chain carries TRBV15 and TRBJ2-5; D gene uncertain. There are 12 residues in the CDR3. Trimming removed 3 bases from V and 3 bases from J, with 5 bases in between. The germline CDR1 and CDR2 sequences are LNHNV and YYDKDF (reference sequence). The CDR3: CATSRVKETQYF. The CDR3 nucleotides read TGTGCCACCAGCAGGGTAAAAGAGACCCAGTACTTC.

The CDR3 sequence is CASSQDLRGRQPQHF. Written as DNA, the CDR3 is TGCGCCAGCAGCCAAGATTTACGGGGTCGACAGCCCCAGCATTTT. This sequence joins TRBV4-3 and TRBJ1-5; D remains ambiguous. V was clipped by 0 bases and J by 7 bases, with 13 bases between them. This CDR3 spans 15 amino acids. Per germline, CDR1 LGHNA and CDR2 YSLEER.